The 24 T cell receptor beta chains given below trace back to one sample, sequenced in a study of identical twins (dated by TCRdb to 2015 to 2016). The protocol used for the library was 5' RACE. TCRdb records Illumina HiSeq 2000 as the sequencer. The public reads were reprocessed in TCRdb via fastp at Q25 and MiXCR, keeping in-frame beta chains. Each entry is one CDR3 protein sequence, shown with its most common DNA and genes. Present in this sample are about 690,000 distinct CDR3 sequences, around 6% of which were seen just once. In total, the top ten clones hold around 1.9% of the sample. The sequenced material came from naive T cells sorted from blood. In light of the paper, this sample's cell subset or site label describes: cells isolated with a human naive T-cell isolation kit. The receptors were sampled from a young man in good health.

This clonotype was seen ten or more times. The rearrangement joins TRBV20-1 to TRBJ2-7; D might be TRBD1 or TRBD2, each matching 5 bases. The CDR3 is 15 amino acids. V lost 3 bases to trimming and J lost 6 bases, with 21 bases between them. Germline V gives CDR1 DFQATT, CDR2 SNEGSKA (reference sequence). CDR3 amino acids: CSASTIGTALTEQYF. DNA of the CDR3: TGCAGTGCTAGTACCATCGGGACGGCTCTTACCGAGCAGTACTTC.

J is TRBJ2-3 and V is TRBV29-1; D perhaps matches TRBD1 (5 bases). In germline, CDR1 is SQVTM, CDR2 ANQGSEA. Trimming shortened V by 7 bases and J by 0 bases, and 17 bases separated the two germline ends. The CDR3 contains 15 residues. CDR3 region: CSAQDRAPSTDTQYF. CDR3 bases: TGCAGCGCACAAGACAGAGCGCCTAGCACAGATACGCAGTATTTT.

The sample holds a few counts of this clonotype. The chain links TRBV11-2 to TRBJ1-1, with TRBD1 matching 9 bases. Germline CDR1 reads SGHAT; CDR2 reads FQNNGV. V was clipped by 3 bases and J by 5 bases; unmatched bases: 10. The CDR3 totals 16 residues. CDR3 in DNA: TGTGCCAGCAGCTTCCGAACACAGGGGGCGCGAACTGAAGCTTTCTTT. This gives the protein CASSFRTQGARTEAFF.

This clonotype was seen at least ten times. This chain links TRBV5-1 with TRBJ2-2, with D possibly matching TRBD1 (6 bases). This CDR3 comprises 14 residues. Germline V gives CDR1 SGHRS, CDR2 YFSETQ. V lost 5 bases, J lost 0 bases, and 8 bases lay in between. The CDR3 reads CASRQGSNTGELFF. DNA of the CDR3: TGCGCCAGCAGACAGGGATCGAACACCGGGGAGCTGTTTTTT.

This clonotype was detected many times. V is TRBV7-6 and J is TRBJ1-1, with TRBD1 matching over 10 bases. Per the germline V gene, CDR1 is SGHVS and CDR2 is FNYEAQ. The V segment lost 4 bases and the J segment 2 bases; nucleotides outside the gene matches: 10. The CDR3 length is 17 residues. CDR3 sequence: CASSSRMTGGLNTEAFF. As DNA, the CDR3 is TGTGCCAGCAGCTCGCGGATGACAGGGGGCCTTAACACTGAAGCTTTCTTT.

This clonotype was seen ten or more times. The CDR3 protein is CATSNWTGGHPNYGYTF. CDR3 nucleotides: TGTGCCACCAGCAACTGGACAGGGGGCCACCCGAACTATGGCTACACCTTC. The rearrangement uses TRBV15 and TRBJ1-2, with 11 bases fitting TRBD1. V shed 4 bases, J shed 2 bases, and the junction held 9 bases outside the gene matches. The CDR3 loop spans 17 amino acids. Germline V gene sequence: CDR1 LNHNV, CDR2 YYDKDF (reference sequence).

This clonotype was observed a handful of times. V is TRBV6-1 and J is TRBJ2-1, with 10 bases lining up with TRBD1. Trimming took 6 bases from V and 7 from J; bases not matched to a gene: 6. Germline V lookup: CDR1 MNHNS, CDR2 SASEGT. The CDR3 spans 14 residues. DNA of the CDR3: TGTGCCAGCAGGGTGGACAGGGGGGGTAATGAGCAGTTCTTC. Translating gives CASRVDRGGNEQFF.

This clonotype showed up just a few times. This chain uses TRBV5-1 with TRBJ2-7; D gene uncertain. CDR3 size: 13 residues. The V and J ends lost 0 bases and 6 bases respectively, with 10 bases between them. Per germline, CDR1 SGHRS and CDR2 YFSETQ. The CDR3 loop reads CASSLATAVEQYF. CDR3 sequence (DNA): TGCGCCAGCAGCTTGGCCACGGCGGTCGAGCAGTACTTC.

The J gene is TRBJ2-3, the V gene TRBV7-2, with D maybe TRBD2 (6 bases). The germline V gene has CDR1 SGHTA and CDR2 FQGNSA. V lost 5 bases, J lost 5 bases, and 20 bases lay in between. The CDR3 extends over 16 amino acids. The CDR3 region has the DNA TGTGCCAGCAGCCGAAAGTGGAGCTGGGAGGAAGATACGCAGTATTTT. This translates into CASSRKWSWEEDTQYF.

This clonotype has just a few counts. The chain employs TRBV5-6 and TRBJ2-7, with TRBD1 matching over 7 bases. The J segment lost 9 bases and the V segment lost 0 bases, leaving 6 bases of the junction unmatched. The V gene's germline CDR1 is SGHDT and CDR2 YYEEEE. The CDR3 spans 13 residues. CDR3 protein: CASSLVPGGGQYV. DNA of the CDR3: TGTGCCAGCAGCTTGGTCCCAGGGGGTGGGCAGTACGTC.

This clonotype was counted only a few times. The CDR3 nucleotides read TGTGCCTCCACCAGGGTCTCCTCCACAGATACGCAGTATTTT. The encoded protein is CASTRVSSTDTQYF. This chain links TRBV6-2 or TRBV6-3 with TRBJ2-3, with D perhaps matching TRBD1 (5 bases). With 11 bases removed from V and 2 bases from J, the gap between germline ends came to 17 bases. This CDR3 spans 14 amino acids. Germline CDR1 reads MNHEY; CDR2 reads SVGEGT.

This clonotype appeared a few times. CDR3 sequence (DNA): TGTGCCAGCACCGGACTAGCGGGAGAGGGGCACAATGAGCAGTTCTTC. It translates to CASTGLAGEGHNEQFF. The chain combines TRBV6-2 or TRBV6-3 with TRBJ2-1; 13 bases align to TRBD2. The CDR3 consists of 16 residues. Per germline, CDR1 MNHEY and CDR2 SVGEGT. The trim removed 7 bases at V and 5 bases at J, leaving 8 bases unmatched.

This clonotype turned up a few times. The chain uses TRBV11-2 and TRBJ2-3; weak D call: TRBD2 (6 bases). The CDR3 covers 18 residues. Germline V CDR1 and CDR2: SGHAT, FQNNGV. Trimming removed 5 bases from V and 2 bases from J, with 23 bases in between. This chain's CDR3 is CASSRGAGTAMPTDTQYF. For the CDR3, the DNA is TGTGCCAGCAGCCGAGGGGCCGGGACTGCCATGCCCACAGATACGCAGTATTTT. The variable domain in full, with the rest retrieved from reference TRBV11-2 and TRBJ2-3, is EAGVAQSPRYKIIEKRQSVAFWCNPISGHATLYWYQQILGQGPKLLIQFQNNGVVDDSQLPKDRFSAERLKGVDSTLKIQPAKLEDSAVYLCASSRGAGTAMPTDTQYFGPGTRLTVL.

At least ten counts were recorded for this clonotype. V is TRBV15 and J is TRBJ2-3, with a tentative D call TRBD1 (5 bases). V dropped 9 bases and J dropped 0 bases, with 16 bases sitting between them. From germline, CDR1 is LNHNV and CDR2 YYDKDF (reference sequence). The CDR3 is 15 residues long. This CDR3 reads CATCPADSSTDTQYF. DNA of the CDR3: TGTGCCACGTGCCCCGCCGACAGTAGCACAGATACGCAGTATTTT. The variable domain in full, with the rest retrieved from reference TRBV15 and TRBJ2-3, is DAMVIQNPRYQVTQFGKPVTLSCSQTLNHNVMYWYQQKSSQAPKLLFHYYDKDFNNEADTPDNFQSRRPNTSFCFLDIRSPGLGDTAMYLCATCPADSSTDTQYFGPGTRLTVL.

This clonotype has more than one count but fewer than ten. The rearrangement links TRBV7-3 to TRBJ2-1; the match to TRBD2 covers 11 bases. The germline V gene has CDR1 SGHTA and CDR2 FQGTGA. The CDR3 consists of 17 residues. J lost 2 bases, V lost 5 bases, and 8 bases had no gene match. The CDR3 region has the DNA TGTGCCAGCAGCCCCTGGGGTAGCGGGAGGGCCTACAATGAGCAGTTCTTC. It yields the protein CASSPWGSGRAYNEQFF.

This clonotype came up many times. The chain is built from TRBV12-3 or TRBV12-4 and TRBJ1-5; D ambiguous. The CDR3 is made up of 13 amino acids. V was pared by 5 bases and J by 9 bases, with 14 bases between. The CDR3 DNA reads TGTGCCAGCAGTAGCGACGGGGAGTGGCCCCAGCATTTT. Translated, it gives CASSSDGEWPQHF.

This clonotype has at least ten counts. This chain uses TRBV7-8 with TRBJ2-1; 14 nucleotides agree with TRBD2. Trimming at V came to 6 bases and at J to 10 bases, leaving 8 bases not matched to a gene. The CDR3 runs 15 residues. Germline V gives CDR1 SGHVS, CDR2 FQNEAQ. The CDR3 sequence: CASSRRGLAGEEQFF. In nucleotides, the CDR3 is TGTGCCAGCAGTCGGAGGGGACTAGCGGGAGAGGAGCAGTTCTTC.

The CDR3 region has the DNA TGTGCCAGCAGCAAAGGACTCAGCGGGAGCTCCTACAATGAGCAGTTCTTC. Protein sequence: CASSKGLSGSSYNEQFF. This chain links TRBV21-1 with TRBJ2-1; the table's D call, TRBD2, has no DNA check behind it. TRBV21-1 is classified as a pseudogene. This CDR3 is 17 amino acids long.

The chain has TRBV12-3 or TRBV12-4 and TRBJ1-3, with 7 nucleotides matching TRBD1. V gave up 0 bases and J gave up 6 bases; unmatched junction bases: 5. CDR3 length: 15 residues. CDR3 nucleotides: TGTGCCAGCAGTTTAGCGGGGACAGTTCTAAACACCATATATTTT. As protein: CASSLAGTVLNTIYF.

This clonotype was counted once. One base away lies a much larger clone, so this may be a sequencing read error. Because the CDR3 is missing its conserved closing phenylalanine or tryptophan, this is likely a read error. The chain employs TRBV5-5 and TRBJ1-5, with D possibly TRBD1 on 6 matching bases. Germline-derived CDR1 and CDR2 are SGHKS and YYEKEE (reference sequence). This CDR3 contains 14 residues. Deletions cut 2 bases from V and 3 bases from J, with 9 bases between. This chain's CDR3 is CASSLQGNNQPQHY. The CDR3 region has the DNA TGTGCCAGCAGCTTACAGGGTAACAATCAGCCCCAGCATTAT.

V usage is TRBV6-2 or TRBV6-3 and J usage is TRBJ2-7; 12 nucleotides agree with TRBD2. This CDR3 is 19 amino acids long. From germline, CDR1 is MNHEY and CDR2 SVGEGT. The V and J ends lost 0 bases and 2 bases, in that order; junction bases with no gene match: 11. CDR3 bases: TGTGCCAGCAGTTACTCGACTAGCGGGGGCCACCCAGAAACCTACGAGCAGTACTTC. It encodes CASSYSTSGGHPETYEQYF.

This clonotype was recorded many times. The V gene is TRBV29-1, the J gene TRBJ2-7; D is uncertain. The V end was cut by 5 bases, the J end by 3 bases, with 8 bases between. The CDR3 spans 11 residues. Germline CDR1 and CDR2: SQVTM and ANQGSEA. The CDR3 sequence: CSVLMGYEQYF. CDR3 in DNA: TGCAGCGTTCTAATGGGCTACGAGCAGTACTTC.

The sample holds many counts of this clonotype. This chain joins TRBV12-3 or TRBV12-4 and TRBJ1-2, with 9 bases aligning to TRBD1. The CDR3 totals 14 residues. V lost 6 bases, J lost 8 bases, and 10 bases stayed unmatched. CDR3: CASRRGQGSGGYTF. The DNA of the CDR3 is TGTGCCAGCAGAAGGGGACAGGGTAGTGGCGGCTACACCTTC.

The gene calls are TRBV4-1 and TRBJ1-5, with D perhaps TRBD1 (5 bases). The CDR3 spans 18 residues. Germline CDR1 reads MGHRA; CDR2 reads YSYEKL. The V end lost 4 bases, the J end lost 0 bases, and 19 bases lay between the germline ends. As DNA, the CDR3 is TGCGCCAGCAGCCTCGACCCTCCTGACAGTTATAGCAATCAGCCCCAGCATTTT. Encoded protein: CASSLDPPDSYSNQPQHF.